The 15 T cell receptor beta chains in this list originate from one sample, sequenced in a study of neurological immune-mediated disorders (dated by TCRdb to about 2019). The library relied on 5' RACE. Instrument on record: Illumina HiSeq 2500. TCRdb passed the public sequencing reads through fastp at Q25 and MiXCR, retaining productive beta sequences. Rows are combined by CDR3 protein, so each entry shows the most common genes and DNA. Present in this sample are roughly 62,000 distinct CDR3 sequences, approximately 10% of which were seen just once. 1.5% to 2% of the sample belongs to the ten largest clones. The sample consisted of PBMCs. All receptors come from a man aged 55 to 70 in good health.

Points on this clonotype: At one end the junction does not follow the germline gene, possibly because of a read error. The chain carries TRBV12-3 or TRBV12-4 and TRBJ2-6; D not resolved. The CDR3 extends over 17 amino acids. CDR3 residues: CSSSFMSVHTRANVLTF. In nucleotides, the CDR3 is TGTTCCAGCAGTTTTATGAGTGTCCATACTCGGGCCAACGTCCTGACTTTC.

The chain joins TRBV20-1 to TRBJ2-1; 12 bases map to TRBD2. CDR1 DFQATT and CDR2 SNEGSKA come from the germline V gene (reference sequence). This CDR3 is 14 amino acids long. The V gene end was trimmed by 5 bases and the J gene end by 1 base; junction bases not matched to a gene: 0. CDR3 nucleotide sequence: TGCAGTGCTGGACTAGCGGGGTCCTACAATGAGCAGTTCTTC. Protein: CSAGLAGSYNEQFF.

This clonotype was counted many times. The chain has TRBV5-5 and TRBJ2-5; D is unclear. Germline CDR1 and CDR2: SGHKS and YYEKEE (reference sequence). There are 13 residues in the CDR3. Trimming pared 4 bases from V and 5 bases from J, leaving 12 bases between. The CDR3 sequence is CASSKALKETQYF. The CDR3 DNA reads TGTGCCAGCAGCAAGGCCCTGAAGGAGACCCAGTACTTC.

In its sample, this clonotype was seen many times. The chain links TRBV20-1 to TRBJ1-5; the D gene is possibly TRBD1 (6 bases). This CDR3 has 14 amino acids. The germline V gene has CDR1 DFQATT and CDR2 SNEGSKA (reference sequence). V was clipped by 5 bases and J by 7 bases, with 18 bases between them. Here the CDR3 DNA reads TGCAGTGCTCAAATGGGGGGCGCGGGACAGCCCCAGCATTTT. Its protein is CSAQMGGAGQPQHF.

There are many counts of this clonotype. The CDR3 spells CASKGDSGNTEAFF. CDR3 nucleotides: TGTGCCAGCAAGGGGGACAGTGGGAACACTGAAGCTTTCTTT. The rearrangement joins TRBV2 to TRBJ1-1; 7 nucleotides match TRBD1. This CDR3 comprises 14 residues. Trimming at V came to 7 bases and at J to 1 base, leaving 6 bases not matched to a gene. Looked up from germline, CDR1 is SNHLY and CDR2 is FYNNEI.

The chain couples TRBV3-1 to TRBJ2-5; unclear D gene. Germline V gene data show CDR1 as LGHDT and CDR2 as YNNKEL (reference sequence). The CDR3 length is 19 residues. The V gene lost 1 base and the J gene lost 5 bases, with 26 bases spanning the gap. CDR3 nucleotide sequence: TGTGCCAGCAGCCAAGTTTTAGGTCGAAATCTGCGCCATGGTGAGACCCAGTACTTC. Translating gives CASSQVLGRNLRHGETQYF.

This clonotype was seen repeatedly, ten times or more. V gene TRBV4-2 combines with J gene TRBJ1-3; tentative D call: TRBD1 (6 bases). The CDR3 is 14 amino acids. The ends were cut back, 6 bases at V and 0 bases at J, with 9 bases in the middle. The germline V gene has CDR1 LGHNA and CDR2 YNFKEQ. CDR3 DNA: TGTGCCAGCAGGGAAGGGGGCTCTGGAAACACCATATATTTT. Protein product: CASREGGSGNTIYF.

This clonotype was detected ten times or more. This sequence joins TRBV5-1 and TRBJ2-7; TRBD2 agrees at 11 bases. Germline trimming cut 0 bases from V and 6 bases from J; bases unmatched to any gene: 2. CDR1 is SGHRS and CDR2 is YFSETQ in the germline V gene. The CDR3 runs to 14 residues. CDR3 nucleotides: TGCGCCAGCAGCTTGGTTCTAGCGGGGGGCGAGCAGTACTTC. Translating gives CASSLVLAGGEQYF.

There are many counts of this clonotype. The chain joins TRBV29-1 to TRBJ1-1; D possibly corresponds to TRBD1 (5 bases). Germline CDR1 SQVTM, CDR2 ANQGSEA. Trimming removed 6 bases at V and 6 bases at J, with 11 bases between. The CDR3 length is 11 residues. CDR3 in amino acids: CSVGDGAEAFF. The CDR3 nucleotides are TGCAGCGTGGGGGACGGAGCTGAAGCTTTCTTT.

This clonotype was found many times. V usage is TRBV5-1 and J usage is TRBJ2-3; D might be TRBD1 (6 bases). The CDR3 has 15 amino acids. Trimming removed 4 bases at V and 5 bases at J, with 17 bases between. Germline V gives CDR1 SGHRS, CDR2 YFSETQ. The chain's CDR3 is CASSPNGQYKDTQYF. The CDR3 DNA follows: TGCGCCAGCAGCCCAAATGGACAGTACAAAGATACGCAGTATTTT.

Ten or more counts support this clonotype. This chain uses TRBV6-2 or TRBV6-3 with TRBJ1-2; D gene unclear. In germline, CDR1 is MNHEY, CDR2 SVGEGT. This CDR3 region has 13 residues. V was trimmed by 6 bases and J by 5 bases, leaving 13 bases between them. CDR3 sequence: CASRERAEYGYTF. In DNA form, the CDR3 reads TGTGCCAGCAGAGAGAGAGCCGAGTATGGCTACACCTTC.

Many counts were recorded for this clonotype. The gene calls are TRBV29-1 and TRBJ2-7; D remains ambiguous. The germline V gene has CDR1 SQVTM and CDR2 ANQGSEA. V gave up 5 bases and J gave up 2 bases, with 10 bases separating them. The CDR3 has 12 residues. CDR3 residues: CSVRSGTYEQYF. CDR3 nucleotides: TGCAGCGTTCGGTCAGGAACCTACGAGCAGTACTTC.

This clonotype has only a few counts. The V gene is TRBV18, the J gene TRBJ2-5; TRBD1 agrees at 7 bases. V dropped 6 bases and J dropped 4; count of bases not matched to a gene: 8. This CDR3 is 14 amino acids long. The germline V gene encodes CDR1 KGHSH and CDR2 LQKENI. The CDR3 here is CASSRDRAGETQYF. The CDR3 DNA sequence: TGTGCCAGCTCGCGCGACAGGGCCGGAGAGACCCAGTACTTC.

This clonotype was seen a handful of times. The chain joins TRBV6-4 to TRBJ2-6, with a possible D match to TRBD1 (5 bases). The germline gives CDR1 MRHNA, CDR2 SNTAGT. The CDR3 has 15 residues. V dropped 0 bases and J dropped 2 bases, with 5 bases sitting between them. The CDR3 DNA sequence: TGTGCCAGCAGTGACTCAGGGGCTGGGGCCAACGTCCTGACTTTC. Translated: CASSDSGAGANVLTF.

The table lists this clonotype with many counts. The chain recombines TRBV24-1 with TRBJ2-5, with TRBD1 identical over 8 bases. Trimming cost V 0 bases and J 5 bases; bases outside gene matches: 10. Germline CDR1 reads KGHDR; CDR2 reads SFDVKD. The CDR3 loop spans 17 amino acids. The CDR3 nucleotides read TGTGCCACCAGTGATTTGCAAGAGCCAGGGGGCGTCGAGACCCAGTACTTC. This translates into CATSDLQEPGGVETQYF.